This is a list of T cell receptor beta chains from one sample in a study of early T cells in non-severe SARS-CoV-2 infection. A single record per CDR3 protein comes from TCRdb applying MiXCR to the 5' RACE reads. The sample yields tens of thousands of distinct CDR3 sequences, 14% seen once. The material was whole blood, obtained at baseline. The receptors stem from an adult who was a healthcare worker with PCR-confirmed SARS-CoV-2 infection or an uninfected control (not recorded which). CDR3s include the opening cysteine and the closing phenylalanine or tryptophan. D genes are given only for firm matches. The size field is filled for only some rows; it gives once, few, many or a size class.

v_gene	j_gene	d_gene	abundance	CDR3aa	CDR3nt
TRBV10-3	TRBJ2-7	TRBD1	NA	CAISTEDRGPYEQYF	TGTGCCATCAGTACCGAGGACAGGGGGCCCTACGAGCAGTACTTC
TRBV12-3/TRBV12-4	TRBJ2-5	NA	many	CASSIGGSGETQYF	TGTGCCAGCAGTATAGGGGGTAGTGGAGAGACCCAGTACTTC
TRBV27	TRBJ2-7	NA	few	CASSLSEGVYEQYF	TGTGCCAGCAGTTTATCGGAGGGGGTCTACGAGCAGTACTTC
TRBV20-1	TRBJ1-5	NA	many	CSASKWGQPQHF	TGCAGTGCCTCTAAATGGGGACAGCCCCAGCATTTT
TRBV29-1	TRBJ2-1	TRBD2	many	CSGQLAGVSGEQFF	TGCAGCGGCCAGCTAGCGGGAGTCTCCGGGGAGCAGTTCTTC
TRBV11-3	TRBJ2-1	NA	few	CARSPRRMNEQFF	TGTGCGAGGAGCCCTCGCCGTATGAATGAGCAGTTCTTC
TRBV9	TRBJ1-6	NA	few	CASSVEDSEFSPLHF	TGTGCCAGCAGCGTAGAGGACAGCGAATTTTCACCCCTCCACTTT
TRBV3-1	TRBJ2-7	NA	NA	CASSQEGSYEQYF	TGTGCCAGCAGCCAAGAAGGCTCCTACGAGCAGTACTTC
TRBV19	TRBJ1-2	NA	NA	CASSMGDYGYTF	TGTGCCAGTAGTATGGGGGACTATGGCTACACCTTC
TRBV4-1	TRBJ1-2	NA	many	CASSQGGASPYGYTF	TGCGCCAGCAGCCAAGGGGGGGCGTCCCCCTATGGCTACACCTTC
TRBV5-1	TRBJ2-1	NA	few	CASSLGTVSYNEQFF	TGCGCCAGCAGCTTGGGGACTGTCTCCTACAATGAGCAGTTCTTC
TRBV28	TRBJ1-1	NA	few	CASSSGVSEAFF	TGTGCCAGCAGTTCGGGTGTTAGTGAAGCTTTCTTT
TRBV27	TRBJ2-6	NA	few	CASSAGGANVLTF	TGTGCCAGCAGTGCGGGCGGGGCCAACGTCCTGACTTTC
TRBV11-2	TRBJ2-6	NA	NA	CASSAPDGMRSGANVLTF	TGTGCCAGCAGCGCCCCGGACGGAATGCGCTCTGGGGCCAACGTCCTGACTTTC
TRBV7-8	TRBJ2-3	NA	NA	CASSFGTSPRTDTQYF	TGTGCCAGCAGCTTCGGGACCTCACCCCGCACAGATACGCAGTATTTT
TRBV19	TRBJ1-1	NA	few	CASSPNTEAFF	TGTGCCAGTAGTCCAAACACTGAAGCTTTCTTT
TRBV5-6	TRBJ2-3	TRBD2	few	CASSLERTSGRLGPDTQYF	TGTGCCAGCAGCTTGGAACGGACTAGCGGGAGACTCGGCCCAGATACGCAGTATTTT
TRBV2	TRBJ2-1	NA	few	CASSRDISYNEQFF	TGTGCCAGCAGTCGGGACATATCATACAATGAGCAGTTCTTC
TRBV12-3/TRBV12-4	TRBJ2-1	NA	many	CASKGRGLTRYNEQFF	TGTGCCAGCAAGGGACGGGGGCTGACCAGATACAATGAGCAGTTCTTC
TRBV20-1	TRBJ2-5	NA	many	CSAEGLGALTETQYF	TGCAGTGCTGAAGGTTTGGGGGCACTCACCGAGACCCAGTACTTC
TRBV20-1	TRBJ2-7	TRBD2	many	CSAFPGLALSEQYF	TGCAGTGCTTTCCCGGGACTAGCGCTATCCGAGCAGTACTTC